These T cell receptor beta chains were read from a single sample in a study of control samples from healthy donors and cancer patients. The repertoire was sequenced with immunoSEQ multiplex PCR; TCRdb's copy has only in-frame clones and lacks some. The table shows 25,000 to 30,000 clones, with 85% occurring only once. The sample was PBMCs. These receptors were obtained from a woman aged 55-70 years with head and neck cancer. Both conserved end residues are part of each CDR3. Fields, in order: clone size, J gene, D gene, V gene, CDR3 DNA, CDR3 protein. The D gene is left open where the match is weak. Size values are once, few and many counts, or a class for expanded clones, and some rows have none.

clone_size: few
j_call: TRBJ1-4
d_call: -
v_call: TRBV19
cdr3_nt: TGTGCCAGTGAAAGGGAAGAAAAACTGTTTTTT
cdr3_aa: CASEREEKLFF

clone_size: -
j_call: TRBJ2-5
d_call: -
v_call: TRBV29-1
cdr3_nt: TGCAGCGTTGAATCAGGGCGAGAGACCCAGTACTTC
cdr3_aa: CSVESGRETQYF

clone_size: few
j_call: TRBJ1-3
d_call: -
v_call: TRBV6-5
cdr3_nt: TGTGCCAGCAGTTCTGGAAAGCTCGATGGAAACACCATATATTTT
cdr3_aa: CASSSGKLDGNTIYF

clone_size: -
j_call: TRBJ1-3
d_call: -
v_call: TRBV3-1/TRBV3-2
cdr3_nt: TGTGCCAGCAGCGGACGTCCGAGAGATGGAAACACCATATATTTT
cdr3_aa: CASSGRPRDGNTIYF

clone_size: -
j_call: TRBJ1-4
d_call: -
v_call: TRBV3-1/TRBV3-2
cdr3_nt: TGTGCCAGCAGCCAAGGTTTGGGAAGCGTTTCAGGAAAACTGTTTTTT
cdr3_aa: CASSQGLGSVSGKLFF

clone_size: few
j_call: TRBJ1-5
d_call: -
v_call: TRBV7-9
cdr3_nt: TGTGCCAGCAGCCCAAGTCTTAGCAATCAGCCCCAGCATTTT
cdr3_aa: CASSPSLSNQPQHF

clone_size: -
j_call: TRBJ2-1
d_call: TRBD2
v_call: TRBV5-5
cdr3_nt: TGTGCCAGCAGCTTTGAGGCGGGGGGCCTCTCGGAGTCCTACAATGAGCAGTTCTTC
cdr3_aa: CASSFEAGGLSESYNEQFF

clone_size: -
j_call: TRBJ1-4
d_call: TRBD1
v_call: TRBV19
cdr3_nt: TGTGCCAGTAGTAGGGACAGGGCTACTAATGAAAAACTGTTTTTT
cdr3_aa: CASSRDRATNEKLFF

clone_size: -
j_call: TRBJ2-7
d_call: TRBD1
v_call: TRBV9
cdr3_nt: TGTGCCAGCAGCCCAAGACAGGGCCCCTCCTACGAGCAGTACTTC
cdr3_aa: CASSPRQGPSYEQYF

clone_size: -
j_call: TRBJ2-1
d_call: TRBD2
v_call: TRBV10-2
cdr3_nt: TGCGCCAGCAGACTCGGGGGGGCGAGCTCCTACAATGAGCAGTTCTTC
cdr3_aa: CASRLGGASSYNEQFF

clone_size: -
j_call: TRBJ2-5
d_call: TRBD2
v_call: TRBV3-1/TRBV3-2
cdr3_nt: TGTGCCAGCAGCCAAGAGCGGGAGGGCCGGGTTTACCAAGAGACCCAGTACTTC
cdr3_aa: CASSQEREGRVYQETQYF

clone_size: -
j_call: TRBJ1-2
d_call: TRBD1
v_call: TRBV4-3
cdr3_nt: TGCGCCAGCAGCCAAGTCCTAGGGGGCCGGGGCTACACCTTC
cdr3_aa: CASSQVLGGRGYTF

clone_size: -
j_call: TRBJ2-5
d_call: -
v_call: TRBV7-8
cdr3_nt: TGTGCCAGCAGCCAATGGCGGGAGACCCAGTACTTC
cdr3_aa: CASSQWRETQYF

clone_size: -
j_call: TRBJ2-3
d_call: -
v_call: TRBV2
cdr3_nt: TGTGCCAGCAGTGAGACAGATACGCAGTATTTT
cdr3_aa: CASSETDTQYF

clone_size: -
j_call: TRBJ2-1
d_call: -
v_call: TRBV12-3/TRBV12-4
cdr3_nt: TGTGCCAGCAGTCCCCAAGGACTTGAGCAGTTCTTC
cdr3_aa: CASSPQGLEQFF

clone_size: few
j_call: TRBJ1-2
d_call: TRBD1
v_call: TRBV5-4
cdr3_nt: TGTGCCAGCAGCGTGGGACAGACTGCTAACTATGGCTACACCTTC
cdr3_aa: CASSVGQTANYGYTF

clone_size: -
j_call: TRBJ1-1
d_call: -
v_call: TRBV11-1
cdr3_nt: TGTGCCAGCAGCTTAGGAAGGGAGAACACTGAAGCTTTCTTT
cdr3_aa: CASSLGRENTEAFF

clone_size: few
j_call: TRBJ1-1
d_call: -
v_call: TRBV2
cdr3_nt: TGTGCCAGCAATAACCTGATGGACACTGAAGCTTTCTTT
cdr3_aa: CASNNLMDTEAFF

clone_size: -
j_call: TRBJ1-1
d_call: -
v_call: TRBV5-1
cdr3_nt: TGCGCCAGCAGTTTCCGGACTAACACTGAAGCTTTCTTT
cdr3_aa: CASSFRTNTEAFF

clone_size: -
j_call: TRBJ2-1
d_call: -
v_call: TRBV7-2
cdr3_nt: TGTGCCAGCAGCTTAGAAGTTAGGCGGGAGCAGTTCTTC
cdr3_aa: CASSLEVRREQFF

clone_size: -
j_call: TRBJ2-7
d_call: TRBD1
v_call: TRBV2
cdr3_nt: TGTGCCAGCAGGAAGCAACAGGGGGTCTCCTACGAGCAGTACTTC
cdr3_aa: CASRKQQGVSYEQYF

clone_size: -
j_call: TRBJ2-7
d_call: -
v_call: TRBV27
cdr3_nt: TGTGCCAGCAGTTTATCGGGGAGACACCCTCTCGAGCAGTACTTC
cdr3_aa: CASSLSGRHPLEQYF

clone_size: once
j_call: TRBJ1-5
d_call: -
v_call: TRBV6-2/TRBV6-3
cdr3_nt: TGTGCCAGCAGTTACAACTATCAGCCCCAGCATTTT
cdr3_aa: CASSYNYQPQHF

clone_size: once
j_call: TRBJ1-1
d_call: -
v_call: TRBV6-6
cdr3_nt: TGTGCCAGCAGCTTTATATCCGAAGCTTTCTTT
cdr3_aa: CASSFISEAFF

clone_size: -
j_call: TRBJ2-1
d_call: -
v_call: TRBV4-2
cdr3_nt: TGTGCCAGCAGCCAAGGCTCAGGTTCCTACAATGAGCAGTTCTTC
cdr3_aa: CASSQGSGSYNEQFF

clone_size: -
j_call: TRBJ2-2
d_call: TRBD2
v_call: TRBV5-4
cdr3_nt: TGTGCCAGCAGCTTGGTTGGGAGGGCAGTCGGGGAGCTGTTTTTT
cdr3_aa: CASSLVGRAVGELFF

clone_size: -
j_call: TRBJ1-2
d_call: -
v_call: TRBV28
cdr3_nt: TGTGCCAGCAGTCGCTTGGGGGCATTCGGCTACACCTTC
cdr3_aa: CASSRLGAFGYTF

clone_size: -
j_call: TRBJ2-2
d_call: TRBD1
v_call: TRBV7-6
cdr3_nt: TGTGCCAGCAGCCGACAGGGGGCGAACACCGGGGAGCTGTTTTTT
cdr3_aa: CASSRQGANTGELFF

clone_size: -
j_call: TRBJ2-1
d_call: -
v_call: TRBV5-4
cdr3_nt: TGTGCCAGCAGCTTGAGTGCCGGGTCCCCTCGGGGCAATGAGCAGTTCTTC
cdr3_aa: CASSLSAGSPRGNEQFF

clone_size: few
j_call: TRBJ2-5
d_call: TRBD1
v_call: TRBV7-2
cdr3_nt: TGTGCCAGCAGCCGCAACGACAGGGGGGGGCAAGAGACCCAGTACTTC
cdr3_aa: CASSRNDRGGQETQYF

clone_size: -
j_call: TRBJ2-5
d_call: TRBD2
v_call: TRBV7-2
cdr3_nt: TGTGCTAGCGGGGTAAAAGAGACCCAGTACTTC
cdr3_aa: CASGVKETQYF

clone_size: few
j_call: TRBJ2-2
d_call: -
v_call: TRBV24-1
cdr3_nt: TGTGCCACCAGTGACCTTTGGCCAGGGACCGAGGAGCTGTTTTTT
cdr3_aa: CATSDLWPGTEELFF

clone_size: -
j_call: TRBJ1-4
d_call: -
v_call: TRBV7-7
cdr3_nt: TGTGCTAGCAGCTTCTACAGGGTAAATGTCGCAAAACTGTTTTTT
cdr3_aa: CASSFYRVNVAKLFF

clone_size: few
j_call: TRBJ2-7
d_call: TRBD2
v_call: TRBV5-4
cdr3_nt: TGTGCCAGCAGCTCGACTAGCGGGGTATACGAGCAGTACTTC
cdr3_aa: CASSSTSGVYEQYF

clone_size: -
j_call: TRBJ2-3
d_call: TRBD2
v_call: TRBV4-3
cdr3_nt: TGCGCCAGCAGCCAAGATCCAGCGGGAGGCTCAGATACGCAGTATTTT
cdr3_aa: CASSQDPAGGSDTQYF

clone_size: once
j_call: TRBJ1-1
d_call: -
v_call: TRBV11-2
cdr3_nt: TGTGCCAGCAGCTTAGCTGGGGACGGGGGCACTGAAGCTTTCTTT
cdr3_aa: CASSLAGDGGTEAFF

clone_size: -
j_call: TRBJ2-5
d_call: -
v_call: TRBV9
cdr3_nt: TGTGCCAGCAGTCGGAGGGGAGCGCCGGAGACCCAGTACTTC
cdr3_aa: CASSRRGAPETQYF

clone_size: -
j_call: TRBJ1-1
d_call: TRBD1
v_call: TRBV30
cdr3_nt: TGTGCCTGGAGTGTCCGGACAGGGATGATGAACACTGAAGCTTTCTTT
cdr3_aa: CAWSVRTGMMNTEAFF

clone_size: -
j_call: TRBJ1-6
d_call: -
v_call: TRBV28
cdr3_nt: TGTGCCAGCAGTCGTGAGGGGGCCCTCCACTTT
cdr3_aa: CASSREGALHF

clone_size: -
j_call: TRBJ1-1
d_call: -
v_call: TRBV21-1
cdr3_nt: TGTGCCAGCAGCAAAGTGGACCGGGACAGGGCGAACACTGAAGCTTTCTTT
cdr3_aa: CASSKVDRDRANTEAFF